This is a list of T cell receptor beta chains from one sample in a study of CD8+CD57+ T cells in acquired aplastic anemia. TCRdb re-derived calls from the reads in MiXCR, one entry per CDR3 protein. The sample holds around 170,000 distinct CDR3 sequences, 40% to 50% seen once. The sample comprised sorted CD4+, CD8+, or CD8+CD57+ T cells (not recorded which) from PBMCs. These TCRs come from a human donor in good health. Each CDR3 is given with its conserved first and last residue. D genes are given only for firm matches. Clone size is stated in some rows and not others, as once, few, many or a class when expanded.

j_call clone_size d_call v_call cdr3_nt cdr3_aa
TRBJ1-1 - - TRBV7-9 TGTGCCTGCGGACAGCCCAACACTGAAGCTTTCTTT CACGQPNTEAFF
TRBJ1-6 few TRBD1 TRBV2 TGTGCCAGCAATGCTGGGACAGGGAGTAGTTCACCCCTCCACTTT CASNAGTGSSSPLHF
TRBJ2-5 many TRBD2 TRBV12-3/TRBV12-4 TGTGCCAGCAGTTTAGGGGGAGGGGACTACGGAATCGACGAACAGACCCAGTACTTC CASSLGGGDYGIDEQTQYF
TRBJ2-5 - TRBD2 TRBV29-1 TGCAGCTTAGGAGGACTAGCGGGAGGGCGGGAGACCCAGTACTTC CSLGGLAGGRETQYF
TRBJ2-5 many TRBD2 TRBV6-1 TGTGCCACATCCATGCTAGCGGGAGGTTGGGAGACCCAGTACTTC CATSMLAGGWETQYF
TRBJ1-3 - - TRBV19 TGTGCCAGTAGTATAAGGGGCCCGGACGGAGTGAACTCTGGAAACACCATATATTTT CASSIRGPDGVNSGNTIYF
TRBJ2-1 many TRBD1 TRBV7-9 TGTGCCAGCACCAAGGGACAGGGGCTTTACAATGAGCAGTTCTTC CASTKGQGLYNEQFF
TRBJ2-1 - TRBD1 TRBV27 TGTGCCAGCAGTAGCTGGGACAGGGGCAATGAGCAGTTCTTC CASSSWDRGNEQFF
TRBJ1-2 many - TRBV20-1 TGCAGTGCTAGAGGGGGGCGCGGGGGGATTAACTATGGCTACACCTTC CSARGGRGGINYGYTF
TRBJ1-3 - - TRBV18 TGTGCCAGCTCACCACCGTCCACGGTTGACACCATATATTTT CASSPPSTVDTIYF
TRBJ2-7 - - TRBV5-1 TGCGCCAGCAGCTTGATTAGCGGCCCGGCCAACGAGCAGTACTTC CASSLISGPANEQYF
TRBJ1-3 once - TRBV15 TGTGCCACCAGCAGAGATGGCAACTCTGGAAACACCATATATTTT CATSRDGNSGNTIYF
TRBJ1-1 - - TRBV19 TGTGCCAGTAGTGGGGGATGGGCAGGGCGAGCCACTGAAGCTTTCTTT CASSGGWAGRATEAFF
TRBJ2-2 - - TRBV28 TGTGCCAGCAGTACCAGGGGAACCGGGGAGCTGTTTTTT CASSTRGTGELFF
TRBJ1-2 many TRBD1 TRBV7-9 TGTGCCAGCAGCTTAGCGCTAGGGACAGGGTCCAACGATGGCTACACCTTC CASSLALGTGSNDGYTF
TRBJ1-2 - - TRBV5-1 TGCGCCAGCGGACCCGGGACGGATGGCTACACCTTC CASGPGTDGYTF
TRBJ1-4 once TRBD1 TRBV20-1 TGCAGTGCTAGGGACAGGGAAAAACTGTTTTTT CSARDREKLFF
TRBJ2-1 - TRBD2 TRBV29-1 TGCAGCGTTGAACCAGCGGGGATTGGAAATGAGCAGTTCTTC CSVEPAGIGNEQFF
TRBJ2-3 - TRBD2 TRBV20-1 TGCAGTGCTATAGCGGGGCGTACTAATACGCAGTATTTT CSAIAGRTNTQYF
TRBJ2-3 once - TRBV11-2 TGTGCCAGCAGCTTAGATCAGGCAGGAAGCACAGATACGCAGTATTTT CASSLDQAGSTDTQYF
TRBJ2-2 - - TRBV9 TGTGCCAGCAGCGTATCCCCAGGGGAGCTGTTTTTT CASSVSPGELFF
TRBJ2-7 - TRBD1 TRBV7-8 TGTGCCAGCAGCCGGGACAGGGCGACCTACGAGCAGTACTTC CASSRDRATYEQYF
TRBJ1-1 - - TRBV20-1 TGCAGTGCGCCCGCTTCAGAGAACACTGAAGCTTTCTTT CSAPASENTEAFF
TRBJ1-1 many - TRBV11-1 TGTGCCAGCACCGAAATTAACACTGAAGCTTTCTTT CASTEINTEAFF
TRBJ2-7 many - TRBV3-1 TGTGCCAGCAGCAAAGATGGGGGGCCGTTCTACGAGCAGTACTTC CASSKDGGPFYEQYF